Below, one T cell receptor (beta chain) is given with its context. This clone was detected once. Its specific antigen is unknown. No base qualities exist here, and no much larger clone lies one base off it. The source of the sample is a study of blood T cell repertoires in COVID-19 (dated by TCRdb to the early 2020s). Some background on the complete study: Samples covering the acute and convalescent phases of COVID-19 were provided by collaborators in the United States, Italy and Spain. Samples came from the ongoing ImmuneRACE study (first 160 participants) plus 1,254 subjects from 6 global collaborators. The prospective study material was composed of cDNA or gDNA derived from T cells, B-cell-depleted T cells, or PBMCs. Sample metadata almost always included a de-identified subject ID, COVID-19 status, age in years and sex. Where available, HLA class I and class II types were taken from metadata supplied by the sample provider and were not determined by assay-based typing. The repertoires were made available in a free public database intended to serve as a resource for research on the immune response to SARS-CoV-2. The dataset comprised deeply sampled blood TCRbeta repertoires from subjects exposed to, actively infected with, or recovered from COVID-19.

TCRbeta CDR3 regions were amplified from genomic DNA using the immunoSEQ Assay, a bias-controlled multiplex PCR. Concerning the study's data processing: Nucleated cell counts per sample were estimated from amplification of reference gene primers within the assay. To quantify the absolute abundance of each unique TCRbeta CDR3 rearrangement, sequence reads were collapsed and filtered. For each sample, productive Simpson clonality was calculated as the square root of Simpson's diversity index over productive rearrangements. The immuneACCESS repertoire file appears here via TCRdb, limited to in-frame rearrangements. These files lack a portion of the clones; in checked studies, under half of the deficit traces to unresolved V genes, and the cause of the others is not known. The V and J calls and clone size come from that table; D and trimming were worked out from the DNA. The table for this sample lists 250,000 or so clones; 65% to 90% of them were counted only once. The ten most abundant clones make up approximately 4.5% of the sample.

Collaborating institutions collected whole blood in K2EDTA tubes following their own protocols. For TCRbeta analysis, collaborators shipped samples in one of three forms: frozen whole blood, isolated PBMCs, or DNA extracted from either of those sample types. The study at large found these results: Clinical and demographic metadata were provided uncurated, with the amount varying by source and participant.

From cysteine to phenylalanine, the CDR3 is 16 amino acids long. The DNA shown is the 48-base CDR3, in frame from base 1. Reading the germline V gene gives CDR1 SGHTA and CDR2 FQGNSA. The V end loses 1 base and the J end loses 3 bases, and a stretch of 16 bases separates them. The chain couples TRBV7-2 to TRBJ2-7; the D gene is not confidently resolved. This clonotype originated in a woman aged 70 to 79 with acute or convalescent COVID-19. The sequencing input was peripheral blood. CDR3 protein: CASSLVSRQVNYEQYF. DNA sequence: TGTGCCAGCAGCTTAGTGTCCCGGCAGGTGAACTACGAGCAGTACTTC.